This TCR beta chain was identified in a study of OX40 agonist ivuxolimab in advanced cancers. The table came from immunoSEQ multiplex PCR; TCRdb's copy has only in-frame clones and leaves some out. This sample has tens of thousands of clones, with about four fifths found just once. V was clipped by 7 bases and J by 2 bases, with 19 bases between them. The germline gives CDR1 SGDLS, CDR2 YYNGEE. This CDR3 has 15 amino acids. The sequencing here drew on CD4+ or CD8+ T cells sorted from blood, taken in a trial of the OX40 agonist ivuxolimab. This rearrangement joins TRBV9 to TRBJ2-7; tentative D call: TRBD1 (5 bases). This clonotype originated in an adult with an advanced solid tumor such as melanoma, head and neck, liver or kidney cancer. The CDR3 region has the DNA TGTGCCAGCGGTACCCTCGACAGTCCCCCCTACGAGCAGTACTTC. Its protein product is CASGTLDSPPYEQYF.